This T cell receptor (beta chain) was retrieved from a study of CD8 T cells in Susac syndrome. Each Susac syndrome patient had definite or probable disease by recently defined criteria. A quantity of about 0.5 to 1 ug RNA underwent reverse transcription using random hexamers. MiXCR, run by TCRdb on the immunoSEQ multiplex PCR reads, gives a single entry per CDR3 protein. The sample has about 190,000 distinct CDR3 sequences, around 93% seen once. The CDR3 runs to 13 residues. V was trimmed by 0 bases and J by 4 bases, leaving 9 bases between them. Germline V gene data show CDR1 as SQVTM and CDR2 as ANQGSEA. This clonotype was recorded once.

This chain links TRBV29-1 with TRBJ1-1; D call uncertain. Specimen: CD8+ T cells from PBMCs. This sequence was found in a human donor with Susac syndrome. The DNA for the CDR3 is TGCAGCGTTGAAGATACCCACAGCACTGAAGCTTTCTTT. Amino acids: CSVEDTHSTEAFF.